The 18 T cell receptor beta chains given below trace back to one sample, sequenced in a study of T cells in Graves' hyperthyroidism and ophthalmopathy. Regions amplified from RNA transcripts were the TCR beta CDR3 regions. RT-PCR in the first round (using the HTBI primer set) targeted the TCR CDR3. TCRdb fed the multiplex PCR reads into MiXCR, producing one record per CDR3 protein. The data show under 700,000 distinct CDR3 sequences, 40% to 55% seen once. Sequencing was carried out using peripheral blood or thyroid tissue (not recorded which). These receptors came from a woman younger than 30 with Graves' hyperthyroidism.

V gene TRBV20-1 combines with J gene TRBJ2-7; tentatively, D is TRBD2 (5 bases). The CDR3 is 13 amino acids. V lost 8 bases and J lost 2, with 16 bases in between. Germline loops: CDR1 DFQATT, CDR2 SNEGSKA (reference sequence). CDR3 residues: CSSSQTGAYEQYF. The DNA for the CDR3 is TGCAGTAGTTCACAAACCGGGGCCTACGAGCAGTACTTC.

V and J are TRBV10-3 and TRBJ2-3, with no clear D. The V gene's germline CDR1 is ENHRY and CDR2 SYGVKD. Trimming removed 8 bases at V and 1 base at J, with 10 bases between. The CDR3 totals 13 residues. The CDR3 loop is CAIQERRTDTQYF. The CDR3 DNA follows: TGTGCCATCCAGGAGAGGCGCACAGATACGCAGTATTTT.

The CDR3 coding sequence is TGTGCCAGCAGCCCCCAGCTCCGGACAGCGAACTATGGCTACACCTTC. It translates to CASSPQLRTANYGYTF. This chain links TRBV7-9 with TRBJ1-2; a weak D match, TRBD1 (6 bases). The germline gives CDR1 SEHNR, CDR2 FQNEAQ (reference sequence). Trimming stripped 5 bases from V and 2 bases from J, with 18 bases between. The CDR3 length is 16 residues. Based on the CDR3 plus reference TRBV7-9 and TRBJ1-2, the full variable domain is DTGVSQNPRHKITKRGQNVTFRCDPISEHNRLYWYRQTLGQGPEFLTYFQNEAQLEKSRLLSDRFSAERPKGSFSTLEIQRTEQGDSAMYLCASSPQLRTANYGYTFGSGTRLTVV.

The sample holds one count of this clonotype. The CDR3, as DNA: TGCAGTGCTAGCACGGGGGAAGAGACCCAGTACTTC. Encoded protein: CSASTGEETQYF. The chain carries TRBV20-1 and TRBJ2-5, with TRBD2 as a possible D gene (6 bases). CDR3 length: 12 amino acids. The germline CDR1 and CDR2 sequences are DFQATT and SNEGSKA (reference sequence). V dropped 3 bases and J dropped 3 bases, with 8 bases sitting between them.

This clonotype was observed a handful of times. This sequence joins TRBV19 and TRBJ1-2; the D gene is possibly TRBD1 (6 bases). This CDR3 is 14 amino acids long. V was pared by 9 bases and J by 6 bases, with 20 bases between. Germline loops: CDR1 LNHDA, CDR2 SQIVND (reference sequence). The chain's CDR3 is CASTRSRGGDGYTF. As DNA, the CDR3 is TGTGCCAGCACCCGCTCCAGGGGAGGAGATGGCTACACCTTC.

The J gene is TRBJ1-2, the V gene TRBV20-1; 9 bases are a match to TRBD1. Germline V gives CDR1 DFQATT, CDR2 SNEGSKA (reference sequence). J gave up 5 bases and V 3 bases, and 13 bases lay outside the gene matches. The length of the CDR3 is 16 residues. The CDR3 region has the DNA TGCAGTGCTAGGGCACAGGGGGCGCGGGGCAGATATGGCTACACCTTC. Its protein product is CSARAQGARGRYGYTF.

Many counts were recorded for this clonotype. The V gene is TRBV29-1, the J gene TRBJ2-2, with TRBD2 matching over 7 bases. The germline V gene has CDR1 SQVTM and CDR2 ANQGSEA. V lost 6 bases and J lost 4; bases outside the gene matches: 5. The CDR3 length is 13 residues. The CDR3 sequence is CSVEGGGTGELFF. In DNA form, the CDR3 reads TGCAGCGTAGAGGGCGGGGGCACCGGGGAGCTGTTTTTT.

This clonotype was seen only a few times. V is TRBV12-3 or TRBV12-4 and J is TRBJ1-2; 9 bases agree with TRBD1. This CDR3 spans 13 amino acids. Trimming took 3 bases from V and 7 from J; bases not matched to a gene: 3. CDR3 bases: TGTGCCAGCAGTTTCGGGACAGGGTCTGGCTACACCTTC. Translated, it gives CASSFGTGSGYTF.

This clonotype was recorded a few times. A much larger clonotype is one base distant, so this may be a read error. The CDR3: CASRLLEAPLHF. The CDR3 region has the DNA TGTGCCAGCAGGTTATTGGAGGCACCCCTCCACTTT. The rearrangement links TRBV2 to TRBJ1-6; no clear D gene. There are 12 residues in the CDR3. V dropped 6 bases and J dropped 11 bases, with 11 bases sitting between them. The V gene's germline CDR1 is SNHLY and CDR2 FYNNEI.

This clonotype was observed many times. This chain joins TRBV29-1 and TRBJ1-1; possible D gene TRBD1, 5 bases. The CDR3 has 13 amino acids. V gave up 3 bases and J gave up 4 bases, with 12 bases separating them. From germline, CDR1 is SQVTM and CDR2 ANQGSEA. CDR3 sequence (DNA): TGCAGCGTTGACCACAGGAGGTCCACTGAAGCTTTCTTT. It translates to CSVDHRRSTEAFF.

This sequence joins TRBV4-1 and TRBJ2-7; no clear D gene. Germline loops: CDR1 MGHRA, CDR2 YSYEKL. Trimming stripped 3 bases from V and 7 bases from J, with 13 bases between. This CDR3 is 13 amino acids long. CDR3 amino acids: CASSQSPLTEQYF. The DNA of the CDR3 is TGCGCCAGCAGCCAGAGCCCCCTCACTGAGCAGTACTTC.

The chain's CDR3 is CASSSPRQGSGANVLTF. The CDR3 DNA sequence: TGTGCCAGCAGCTCCCCCCGACAGGGATCTGGGGCCAACGTCCTGACTTTC. V usage is TRBV7-2 and J usage is TRBJ2-6; 7 bases agree with TRBD1. The CDR3 consists of 17 residues. Germline V gene sequence: CDR1 SGHTA, CDR2 FQGNSA. Trimming cost V 4 bases and J 1 base; bases outside gene matches: 7.

This sequence joins TRBV7-9 and TRBJ2-7, with TRBD2 identical over 11 bases. Looked up from germline, CDR1 is SEHNR and CDR2 is FQNEAQ (reference sequence). This CDR3 region has 16 residues. V shed 5 bases, J shed 7 bases, and the junction held 13 bases outside the gene matches. CDR3 sequence reads: CASSRTYLAGGREQYF. The CDR3 DNA reads as TGTGCCAGCAGCAGAACCTATCTAGCGGGAGGAAGGGAGCAGTACTTC.

The chain uses TRBV20-1 and TRBJ2-2, with D maybe TRBD1 (6 bases). Trimming took off 6 bases at V and 6 bases at J, with 11 bases between the two ends. The CDR3 runs to 12 residues. CDR1 is DFQATT and CDR2 is SNEGSKA in the germline V gene (reference sequence). The chain's CDR3 is CSAIGGAGELFF. In DNA form, the CDR3 reads TGCAGTGCGATAGGGGGAGCCGGGGAGCTGTTTTTT.

Only a few counts were recorded for this clonotype. The chain joins TRBV7-2 to TRBJ2-7, with 10 bases lining up with TRBD2. Germline trimming cut 9 bases from V and 2 bases from J; bases unmatched to any gene: 10. The CDR3 sequence is 15 residues long. CDR1 SGHTA and CDR2 FQGNSA come from the germline V gene. The CDR3 DNA reads as TGTGCCAGTAGTATCCGGACTAGCGGAACCTACGAGCAGTACTTC. Its protein is CASSIRTSGTYEQYF.

The V and J genes are TRBV14 and TRBJ2-7; possible D gene TRBD1, 5 bases. CDR3 length: 12 residues. Germline CDR1 is SGHDN and CDR2 is FVKESK. The V gene lost 4 bases and the J gene lost 9 bases, with 13 bases spanning the gap. CDR3: CASSPDRLGQYF. In nucleotides, the CDR3 is TGTGCCAGCAGCCCAGACAGACTCGGGCAGTACTTC. Full variable domain (remainder filled in from reference TRBV14 and TRBJ2-7): EAGVTQFPSHSVIEKGQTVTLRCDPISGHDNLYWYRRVMGKEIKFLLHFVKESKQDESGMPNNRFLAERTGGTYSTLKVQPAELEDSGVYFCASSPDRLGQYFGPGTRLTVT.

This clonotype was observed a handful of times. The gene calls are TRBV7-6 and TRBJ2-5; D is possibly TRBD2 (6 bases). V was trimmed by 5 bases and J by 4 bases, leaving 14 bases between them. The CDR3 is 14 residues long. Per germline, CDR1 SGHVS and CDR2 FNYEAQ. In nucleotides, the CDR3 is TGTGCCAGCAGCGTTGACGGGGGTGGAGAGACCCAGTACTTC. This encodes CASSVDGGGETQYF. The full variable domain, its missing parts supplied by reference TRBV7-6 and TRBJ2-5, is GAGVSQSPRYKVTKRGQDVALRCDPISGHVSLYWYRQALGQGPEFLTYFNYEAQQDKSGLPNDRFSAERPEGSISTLTIQRTEQRDSAMYRCASSVDGGGETQYFGPGTRLLVL.

V and J are TRBV29-1 and TRBJ2-5; a possible D gene is TRBD1 (6 bases). The V end was cut by 2 bases, the J end by 2 bases, with 12 bases between. CDR1 and CDR2 (germline): SQVTM, ANQGSEA. This CDR3 is built from 14 residues. The CDR3 protein is CSVELDSGQETQYF. As DNA, the CDR3 is TGCAGCGTTGAACTGGACAGCGGTCAAGAGACCCAGTACTTC.